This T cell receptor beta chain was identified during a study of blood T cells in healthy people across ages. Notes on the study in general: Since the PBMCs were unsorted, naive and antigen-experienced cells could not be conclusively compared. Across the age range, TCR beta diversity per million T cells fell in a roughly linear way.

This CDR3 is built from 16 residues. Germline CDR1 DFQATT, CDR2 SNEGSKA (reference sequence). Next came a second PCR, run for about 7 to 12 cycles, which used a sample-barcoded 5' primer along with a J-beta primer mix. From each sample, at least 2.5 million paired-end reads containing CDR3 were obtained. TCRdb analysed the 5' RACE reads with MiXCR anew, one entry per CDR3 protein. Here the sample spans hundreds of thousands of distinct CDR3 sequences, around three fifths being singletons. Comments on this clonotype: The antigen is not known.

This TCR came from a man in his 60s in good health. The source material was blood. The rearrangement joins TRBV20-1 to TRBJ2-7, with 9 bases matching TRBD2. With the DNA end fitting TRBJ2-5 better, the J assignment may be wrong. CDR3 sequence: CSASRELAGVRETQYF. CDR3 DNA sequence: TGCAGTGCTAGCAGGGAATTAGCGGGGGTTCGTGAGACCCAGTACTTC.